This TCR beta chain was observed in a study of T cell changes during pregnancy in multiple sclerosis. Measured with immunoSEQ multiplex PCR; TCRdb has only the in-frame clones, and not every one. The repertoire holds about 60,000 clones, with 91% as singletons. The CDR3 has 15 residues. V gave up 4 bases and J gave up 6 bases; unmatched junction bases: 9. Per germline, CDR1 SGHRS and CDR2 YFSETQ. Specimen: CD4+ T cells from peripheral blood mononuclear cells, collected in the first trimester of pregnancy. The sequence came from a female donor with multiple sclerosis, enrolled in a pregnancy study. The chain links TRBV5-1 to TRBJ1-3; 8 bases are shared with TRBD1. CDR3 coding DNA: TGCGCCAGCAGCCTGAACCCAGGGGGCGAAAACACCATATATTTT. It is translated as CASSLNPGGENTIYF.